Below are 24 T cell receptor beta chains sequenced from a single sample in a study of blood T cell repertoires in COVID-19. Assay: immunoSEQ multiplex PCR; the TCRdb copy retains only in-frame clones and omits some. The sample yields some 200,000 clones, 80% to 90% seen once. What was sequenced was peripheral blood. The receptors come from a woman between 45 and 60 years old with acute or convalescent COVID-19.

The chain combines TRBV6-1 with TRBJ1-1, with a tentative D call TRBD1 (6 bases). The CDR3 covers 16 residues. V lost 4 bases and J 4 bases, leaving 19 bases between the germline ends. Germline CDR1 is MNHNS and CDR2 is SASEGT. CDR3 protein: CASSGTVRRLGTEAFF. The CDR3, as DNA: TGTGCCAGCAGTGGGACAGTGCGAAGGTTGGGCACTGAAGCTTTCTTT.

In nucleotides, the CDR3 is TGTGCCAGCAGCCCGGGACTAGCGGGAGTGAGTGAGCAGTTCTTC. Translating it yields CASSPGLAGVSEQFF. This rearrangement joins TRBV2 to TRBJ2-1; 14 bases map to TRBD2. Trimming took 6 bases from V and 9 from J; bases not matched to a gene: 7. The CDR3 extends over 15 amino acids. Germline values: CDR1 SNHLY, CDR2 FYNNEI.

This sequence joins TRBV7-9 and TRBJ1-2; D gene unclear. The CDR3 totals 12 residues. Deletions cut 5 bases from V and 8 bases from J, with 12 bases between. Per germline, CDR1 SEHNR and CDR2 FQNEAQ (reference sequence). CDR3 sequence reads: CASSLLWEGYTF. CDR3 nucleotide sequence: TGTGCCAGCAGCCTCTTATGGGAGGGCTACACCTTC.

The CDR3 nucleotides are TGTGCCAGCATGATAGAAAATTCACCCCTCCACTTT. It specifies CASMIENSPLHF. V gene TRBV5-6 combines with J gene TRBJ1-6; D gene uncertain. The ends were cut back, 6 bases at V and 7 bases at J, with 8 bases in the middle. The CDR3 consists of 12 residues. Germline CDR1 reads SGHDT; CDR2 reads YYEEEE.

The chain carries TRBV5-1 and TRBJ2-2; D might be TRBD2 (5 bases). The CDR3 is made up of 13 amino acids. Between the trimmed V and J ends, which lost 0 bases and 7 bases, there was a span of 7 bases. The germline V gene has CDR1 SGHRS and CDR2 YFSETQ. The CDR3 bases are TGCGCCAGCAGCTTGGCCCGGGGCGGGGAGCTGTTTTTT. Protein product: CASSLARGGELFF.

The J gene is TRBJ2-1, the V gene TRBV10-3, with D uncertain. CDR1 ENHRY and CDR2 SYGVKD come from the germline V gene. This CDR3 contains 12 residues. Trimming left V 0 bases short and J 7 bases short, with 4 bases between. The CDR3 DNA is TGTGCCATCAGTGAGTCGACAAATGAGCAGTTCTTC. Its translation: CAISESTNEQFF.

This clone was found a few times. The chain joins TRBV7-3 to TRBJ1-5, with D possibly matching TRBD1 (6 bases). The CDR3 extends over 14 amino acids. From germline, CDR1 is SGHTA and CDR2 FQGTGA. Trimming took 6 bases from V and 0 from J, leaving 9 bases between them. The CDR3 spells CASRGQYSNQPQHF. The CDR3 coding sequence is TGTGCCAGCAGAGGACAGTATAGCAATCAGCCCCAGCATTTT.

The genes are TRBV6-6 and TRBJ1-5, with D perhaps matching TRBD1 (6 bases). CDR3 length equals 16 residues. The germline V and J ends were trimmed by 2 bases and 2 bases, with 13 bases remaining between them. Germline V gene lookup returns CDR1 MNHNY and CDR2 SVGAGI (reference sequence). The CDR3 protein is CASSYPNRVGNQPQHF. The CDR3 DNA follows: TGTGCCAGCAGTTACCCTAACAGGGTCGGCAATCAGCCCCAGCATTTT.

The CDR3 spells CASGVVRGPDTEAFF. The CDR3, as DNA: TGTGCCAGCGGAGTCGTAAGGGGCCCGGACACTGAAGCTTTCTTT. The V gene is TRBV4-2, the J gene TRBJ1-1; the D gene is possibly TRBD1 (5 bases). The CDR3 totals 15 residues. Germline CDR1 LGHNA, CDR2 YNFKEQ. Trimming took off 8 bases at V and 3 bases at J, with 19 bases between the two ends.

The CDR3 nucleotides read TGTGCCAGCAGCCGCGGACTAGTCAATGAGCAGTTCTTC. Its translation is CASSRGLVNEQFF. The chain uses TRBV27 and TRBJ2-1; 7 nucleotides align to TRBD2. Germline V gives CDR1 MNHEY, CDR2 SMNVEV (reference sequence). The CDR3 is 13 amino acids. The V and J ends lost 6 bases and 6 bases, in that order; junction bases with no gene match: 5.

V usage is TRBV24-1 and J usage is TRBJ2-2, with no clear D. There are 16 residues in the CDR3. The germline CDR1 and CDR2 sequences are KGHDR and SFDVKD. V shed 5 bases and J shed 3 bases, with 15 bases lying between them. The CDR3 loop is CATSGLTPRDTGELFF. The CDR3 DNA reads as TGTGCCACCAGTGGCCTAACTCCCCGCGACACCGGGGAGCTGTTTTTT.

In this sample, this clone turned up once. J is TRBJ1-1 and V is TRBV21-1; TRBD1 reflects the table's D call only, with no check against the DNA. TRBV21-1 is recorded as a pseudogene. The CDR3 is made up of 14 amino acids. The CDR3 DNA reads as TGTGCCAGCAACCGGGACAGGGGGCCTATGGAAGCTTTCTTT. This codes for CASNRDRGPMEAFF.

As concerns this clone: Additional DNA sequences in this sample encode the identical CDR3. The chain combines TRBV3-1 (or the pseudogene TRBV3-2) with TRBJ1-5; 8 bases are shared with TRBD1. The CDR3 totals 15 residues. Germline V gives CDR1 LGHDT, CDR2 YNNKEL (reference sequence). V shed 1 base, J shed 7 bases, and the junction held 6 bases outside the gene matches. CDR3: CASSQGQGAGQPQHF. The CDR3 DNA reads TGTGCCAGCAGCCAAGGGCAGGGGGCAGGACAGCCCCAGCATTTT.

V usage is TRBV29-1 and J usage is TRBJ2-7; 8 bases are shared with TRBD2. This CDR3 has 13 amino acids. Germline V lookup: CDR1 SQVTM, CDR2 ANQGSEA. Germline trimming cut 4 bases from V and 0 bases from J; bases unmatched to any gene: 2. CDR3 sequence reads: CSVVGTSSYEQYF. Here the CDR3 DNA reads TGCAGCGTTGTTGGGACTAGCTCCTACGAGCAGTACTTC.

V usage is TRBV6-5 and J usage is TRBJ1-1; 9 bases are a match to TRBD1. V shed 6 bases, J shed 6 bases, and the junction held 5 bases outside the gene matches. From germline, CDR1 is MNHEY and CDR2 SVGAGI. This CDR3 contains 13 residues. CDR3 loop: CASRDRGYSEAFF. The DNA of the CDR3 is TGTGCCAGCAGGGACAGGGGTTACTCTGAAGCTTTCTTT.

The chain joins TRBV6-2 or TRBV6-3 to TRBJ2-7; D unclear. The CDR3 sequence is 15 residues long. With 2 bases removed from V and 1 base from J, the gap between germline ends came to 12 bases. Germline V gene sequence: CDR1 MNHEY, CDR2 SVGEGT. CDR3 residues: CASSYAASWSYEQYF. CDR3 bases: TGTGCCAGCAGTTACGCGGCCTCGTGGTCCTACGAGCAGTACTTC.

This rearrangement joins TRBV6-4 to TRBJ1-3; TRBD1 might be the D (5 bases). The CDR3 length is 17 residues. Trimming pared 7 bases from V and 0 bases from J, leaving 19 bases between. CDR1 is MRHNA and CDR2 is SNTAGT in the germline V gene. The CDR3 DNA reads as TGTGCCAGCACCAAAAGGGGACTCCTCAGCTCTGGAAACACCATATATTTT. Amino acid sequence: CASTKRGLLSSGNTIYF.

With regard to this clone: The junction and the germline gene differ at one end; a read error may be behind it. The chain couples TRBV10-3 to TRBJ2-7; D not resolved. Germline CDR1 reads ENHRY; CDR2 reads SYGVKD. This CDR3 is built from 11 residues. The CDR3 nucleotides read TGTACCATCAGTGACTCCCGCGAGCAGTACTTC. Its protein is CTISDSREQYF.

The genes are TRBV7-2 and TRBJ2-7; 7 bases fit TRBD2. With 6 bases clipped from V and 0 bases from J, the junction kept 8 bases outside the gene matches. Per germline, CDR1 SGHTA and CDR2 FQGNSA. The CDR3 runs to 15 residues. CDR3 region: CASSKSGVDSYEQYF. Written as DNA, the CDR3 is TGTGCCAGCAGTAAAAGCGGGGTGGACTCCTACGAGCAGTACTTC.

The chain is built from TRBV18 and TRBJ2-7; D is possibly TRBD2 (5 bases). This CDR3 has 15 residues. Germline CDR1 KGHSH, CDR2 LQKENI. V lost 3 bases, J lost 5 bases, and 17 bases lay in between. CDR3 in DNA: TGTGCCAGCTCACCTGGAGAGGGCGGCGTCCACGAGCAGTACTTC. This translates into CASSPGEGGVHEQYF.

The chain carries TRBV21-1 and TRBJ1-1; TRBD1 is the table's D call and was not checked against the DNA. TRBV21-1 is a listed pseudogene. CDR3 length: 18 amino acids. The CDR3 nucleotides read TGTGCCAGCAGCAAAAGCGCGACACCGACAGGCCTGAACACTGAAGCTTTCTTT. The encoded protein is CASSKSATPTGLNTEAFF.

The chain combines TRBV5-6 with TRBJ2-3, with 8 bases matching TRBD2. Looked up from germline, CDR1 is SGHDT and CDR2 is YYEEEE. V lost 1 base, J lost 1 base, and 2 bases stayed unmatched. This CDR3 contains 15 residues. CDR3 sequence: CASSLPRGGTDTQYF. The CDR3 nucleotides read TGTGCCAGCAGCTTGCCGCGGGGGGGCACAGATACGCAGTATTTT.

CDR3 region: CASSLFREGTEAFF. As DNA, the CDR3 is TGTGCCAGCAGTTTATTCCGGGAGGGCACTGAAGCTTTCTTT. This chain connects TRBV27 to TRBJ1-1; D gene ambiguous. Per the germline V gene, CDR1 is MNHEY and CDR2 is SMNVEV (reference sequence). The germline V and J ends were trimmed by 1 base and 4 bases, with 10 bases remaining between them. The CDR3 sequence is 14 residues long.

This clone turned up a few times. The CDR3 protein is CASSAGQSNTEAFF. The CDR3 nucleotides are TGTGCCAGCAGCGCAGGACAGTCGAACACTGAAGCTTTCTTT. The chain combines TRBV5-4 with TRBJ1-1; D is perhaps TRBD1 (6 bases). Trimming cost V 4 bases and J 1 base, with 11 bases left between them. Germline V gene data show CDR1 as SGHNT and CDR2 as YYREEE (reference sequence). The CDR3 is 14 amino acids.